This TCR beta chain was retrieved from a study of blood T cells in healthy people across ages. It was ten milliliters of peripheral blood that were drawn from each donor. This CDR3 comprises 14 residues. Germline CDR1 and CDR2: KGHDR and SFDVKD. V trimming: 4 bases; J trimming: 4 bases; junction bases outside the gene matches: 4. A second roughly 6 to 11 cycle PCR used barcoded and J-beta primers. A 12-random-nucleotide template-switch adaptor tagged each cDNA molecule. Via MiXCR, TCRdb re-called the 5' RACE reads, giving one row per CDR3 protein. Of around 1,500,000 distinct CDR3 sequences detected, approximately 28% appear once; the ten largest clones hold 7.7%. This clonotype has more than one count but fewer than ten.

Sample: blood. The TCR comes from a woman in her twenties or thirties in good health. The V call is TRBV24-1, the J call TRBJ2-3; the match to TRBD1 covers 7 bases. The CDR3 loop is CATSDTTGPDTQYF. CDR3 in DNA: TGTGCCACCAGTGACACGACAGGGCCAGATACGCAGTATTTT.